This T cell receptor beta chain originates from a study of cytomegalovirus exposure and HLA in healthy donors. V was pared by 3 bases and J by 0 bases, with 16 bases between. CDR3 length equals 17 residues. Germline V CDR1 and CDR2: KGHSH, LQKENI. Study-level points and caveats: A later analysis linked a missense variant in DCLRE1C to the trimming of TCR beta V and J genes. Reports credit the classifier with highly specific, highly sensitive diagnosis of cytomegalovirus status. Indistinguishable V segments such as TRBV6-2 and TRBV6-3 were excluded.

This clone was picked up a small number of times. Its specificity is unknown. 13 Jbeta primers and 60 Vbeta primers were used for the PCR. Produced via immunoSEQ multiplex PCR; TCRdb's table is partial and in-frame only. The sample shows 75,000 to 100,000 clones, roughly 76% of them seen only once. This TCR was recovered from a female donor in good health and CMV-seronegative. Sequences were obtained from PBMCs. The chain carries TRBV18 and TRBJ2-3; possible D gene TRBD1, 6 bases. The DNA of the CDR3 is TGTGCCAGCTCACCCCCTGGCGGACAGTTTAGCACAGATACGCAGTATTTT. Protein: CASSPPGGQFSTDTQYF.